The following is a T cell receptor beta chain sequence with its context. This clone may be a read error of a much larger clone one base away. This sample is part of a study of early T cells in non-severe SARS-CoV-2 infection. This CDR3 spans 16 amino acids. Germline V lookup: CDR1 MNHNS, CDR2 SASEGT. As part of library construction, unique molecular identifiers were attached to individual cDNA molecules. From the 5' RACE reads, TCRdb called clonotypes with MiXCR, one entry per CDR3 protein. The profile shows tens of thousands of distinct CDR3 sequences, around 12% of them singletons. The clonotype originates from an adult who was a healthcare worker with PCR-confirmed SARS-CoV-2 infection or an uninfected control (not recorded which). The chain links TRBV6-1 to TRBJ2-7; TRBD1 or TRBD2 may be the D gene (5 bases each). The sequencing input was whole blood. The CDR3 DNA reads as TGTGCCAGCAGCGAAGGTGTTGGGACGTTAGAATACGAGCAGTACTTC. As protein: CASSEGVGTLEYEQYF.